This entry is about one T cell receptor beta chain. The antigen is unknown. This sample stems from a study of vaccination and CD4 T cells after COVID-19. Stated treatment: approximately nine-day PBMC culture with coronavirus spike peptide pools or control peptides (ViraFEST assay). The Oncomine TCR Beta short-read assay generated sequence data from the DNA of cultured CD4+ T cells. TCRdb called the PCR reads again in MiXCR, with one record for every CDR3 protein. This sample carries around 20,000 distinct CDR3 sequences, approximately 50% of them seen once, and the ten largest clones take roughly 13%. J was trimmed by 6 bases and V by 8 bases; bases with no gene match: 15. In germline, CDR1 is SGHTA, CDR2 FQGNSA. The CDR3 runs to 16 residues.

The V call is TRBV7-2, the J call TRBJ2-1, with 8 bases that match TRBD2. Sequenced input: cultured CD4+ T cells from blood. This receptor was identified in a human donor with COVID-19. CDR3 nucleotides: TGTGCCAGCGCTCCCCCTGGGGGACTAGTAATCAATGAGCAGTTCTTC. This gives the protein CASAPPGGLVINEQFF.